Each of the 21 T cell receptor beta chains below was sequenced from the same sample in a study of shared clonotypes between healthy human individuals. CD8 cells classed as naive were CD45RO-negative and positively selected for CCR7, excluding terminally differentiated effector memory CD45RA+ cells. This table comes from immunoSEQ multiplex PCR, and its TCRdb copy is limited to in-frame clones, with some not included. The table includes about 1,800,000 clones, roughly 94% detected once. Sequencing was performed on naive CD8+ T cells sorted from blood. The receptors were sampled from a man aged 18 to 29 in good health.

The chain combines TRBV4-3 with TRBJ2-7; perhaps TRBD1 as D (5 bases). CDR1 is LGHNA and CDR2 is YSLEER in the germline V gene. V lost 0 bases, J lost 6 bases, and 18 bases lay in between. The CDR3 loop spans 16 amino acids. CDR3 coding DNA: TGCGCCAGCAGCCAAGATTTGTGGATAGGGGATTCCGAGCAGTACTTC. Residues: CASSQDLWIGDSEQYF.

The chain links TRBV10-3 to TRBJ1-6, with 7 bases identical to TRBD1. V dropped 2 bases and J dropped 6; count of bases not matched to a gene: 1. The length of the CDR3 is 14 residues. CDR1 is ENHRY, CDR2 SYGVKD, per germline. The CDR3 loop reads CAISEAGGNSPLHF. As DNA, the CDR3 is TGTGCCATCAGTGAGGCAGGGGGTAATTCACCCCTCCACTTT.

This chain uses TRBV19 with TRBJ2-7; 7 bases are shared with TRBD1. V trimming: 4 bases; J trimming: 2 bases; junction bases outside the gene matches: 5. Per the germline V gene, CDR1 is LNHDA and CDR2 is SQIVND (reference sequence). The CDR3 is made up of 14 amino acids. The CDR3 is CASSTRDSPYEQYF. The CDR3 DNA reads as TGTGCCAGTAGTACCAGGGACAGTCCCTACGAGCAGTACTTC.

The CDR3 is CASSSRDGNNIQYF. The CDR3 bases are TGTGCCAGCAGCTCTAGGGACGGGAATAACATTCAGTACTTC. This rearrangement joins TRBV7-9 to TRBJ2-4, with D possibly called TRBD1 or TRBD2 (5 bases each). The CDR3 covers 14 residues. CDR1 and CDR2 from the germline V gene are SEHNR and FQNEAQ (reference sequence). V was shortened by 4 bases and J by 7 bases, with 14 bases between the two germline ends.

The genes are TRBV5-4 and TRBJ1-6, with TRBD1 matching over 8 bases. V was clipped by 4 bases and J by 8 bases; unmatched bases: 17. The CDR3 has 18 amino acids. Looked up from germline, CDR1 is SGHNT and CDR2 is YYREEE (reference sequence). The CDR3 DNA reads TGTGCCAGCAGCCTACCGGGACAGGAGCTTTCTGGGGATTCACCCCTCCACTTT. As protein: CASSLPGQELSGDSPLHF. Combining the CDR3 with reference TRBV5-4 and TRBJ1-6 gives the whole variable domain ETGVTQSPTHLIKTRGQQVTLRCSSQSGHNTVSWYQQALGQGPQFIFQYYREEENGRGNFPPRFSGLQFPNYSSELNVNALELDDSALYLCASSLPGQELSGDSPLHFGNGTRLTVT.

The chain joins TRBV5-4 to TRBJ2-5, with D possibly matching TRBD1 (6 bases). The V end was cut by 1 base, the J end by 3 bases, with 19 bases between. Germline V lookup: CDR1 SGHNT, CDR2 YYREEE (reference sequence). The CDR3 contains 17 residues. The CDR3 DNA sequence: TGTGCCAGCAGCTTGTTGCTTGGGGGCGCTTACGAAGAGACCCAGTACTTC. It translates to CASSLLLGGAYEETQYF.

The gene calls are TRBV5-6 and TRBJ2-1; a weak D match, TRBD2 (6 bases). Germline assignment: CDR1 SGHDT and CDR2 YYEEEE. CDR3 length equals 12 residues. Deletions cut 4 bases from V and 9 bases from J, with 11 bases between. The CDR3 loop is CASSELATEQFF. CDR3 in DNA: TGTGCCAGCAGCGAACTAGCTACTGAGCAGTTCTTC. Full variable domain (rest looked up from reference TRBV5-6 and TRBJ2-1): DAGVTQSPTHLIKTRGQQVTLRCSPKSGHDTVSWYQQALGQGPQFIFQYYEEEERQRGNFPDRFSGHQFPNYSSELNVNALLLGDSALYLCASSELATEQFFGPGTRLTVL.

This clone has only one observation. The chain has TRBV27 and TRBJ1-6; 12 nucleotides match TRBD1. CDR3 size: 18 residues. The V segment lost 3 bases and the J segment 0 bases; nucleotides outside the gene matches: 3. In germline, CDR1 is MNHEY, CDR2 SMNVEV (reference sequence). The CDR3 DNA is TGTGCCAGCAGTTTGGAGGGACAGGGGGCCTCCTATAATTCACCCCTCCACTTT. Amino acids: CASSLEGQGASYNSPLHF.

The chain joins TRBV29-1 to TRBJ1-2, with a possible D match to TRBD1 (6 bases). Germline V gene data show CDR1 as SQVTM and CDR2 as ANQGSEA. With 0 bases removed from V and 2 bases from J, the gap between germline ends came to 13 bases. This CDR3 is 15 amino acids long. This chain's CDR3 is CSVEDSEGGNYGYTF. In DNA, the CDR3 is TGCAGCGTTGAAGATTCGGAAGGGGGGAACTATGGCTACACCTTC.

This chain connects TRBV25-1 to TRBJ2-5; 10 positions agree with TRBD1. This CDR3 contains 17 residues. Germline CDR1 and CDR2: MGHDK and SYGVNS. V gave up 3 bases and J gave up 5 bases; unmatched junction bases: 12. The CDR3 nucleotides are TGTGCCAGCAGTGATGGGACAGGGGTCAAATTAAAGGAGACCCAGTACTTC. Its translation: CASSDGTGVKLKETQYF.

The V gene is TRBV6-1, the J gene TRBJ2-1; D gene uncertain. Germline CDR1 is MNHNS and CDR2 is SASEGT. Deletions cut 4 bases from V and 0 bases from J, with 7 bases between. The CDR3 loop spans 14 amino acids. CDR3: CASSVGPSYNEQFF. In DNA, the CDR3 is TGTGCCAGCAGTGTCGGGCCCTCCTACAATGAGCAGTTCTTC.

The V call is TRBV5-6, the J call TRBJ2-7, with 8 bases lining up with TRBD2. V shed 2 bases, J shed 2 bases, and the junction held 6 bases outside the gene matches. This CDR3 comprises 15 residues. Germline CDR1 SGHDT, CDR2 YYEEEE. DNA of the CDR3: TGTGCCAGCAGCTTTGCCCTAGCGGGTCCCTACGAGCAGTACTTC. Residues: CASSFALAGPYEQYF.

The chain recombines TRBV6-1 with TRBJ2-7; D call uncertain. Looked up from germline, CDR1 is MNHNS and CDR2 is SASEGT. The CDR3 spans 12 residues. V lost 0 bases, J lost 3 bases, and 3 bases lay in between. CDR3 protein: CASSEAVYEQYF. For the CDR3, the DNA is TGTGCCAGCAGTGAAGCGGTCTACGAGCAGTACTTC.

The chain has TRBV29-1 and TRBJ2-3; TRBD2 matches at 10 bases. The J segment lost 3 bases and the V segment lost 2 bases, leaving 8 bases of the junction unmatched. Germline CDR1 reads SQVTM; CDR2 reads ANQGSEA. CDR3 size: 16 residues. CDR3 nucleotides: TGCAGCGTTGAACTCCCTAGCGGGGGTCCTACAGATACGCAGTATTTT. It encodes CSVELPSGGPTDTQYF.

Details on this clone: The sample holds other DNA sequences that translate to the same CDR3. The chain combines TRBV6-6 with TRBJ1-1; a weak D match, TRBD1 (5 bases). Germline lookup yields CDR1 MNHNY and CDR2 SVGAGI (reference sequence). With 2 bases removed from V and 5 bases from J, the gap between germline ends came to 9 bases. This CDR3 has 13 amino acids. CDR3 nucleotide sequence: TGTGCCAGCAGTTACCGTGGGGGGACTGAAGCTTTCTTT. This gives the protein CASSYRGGTEAFF.

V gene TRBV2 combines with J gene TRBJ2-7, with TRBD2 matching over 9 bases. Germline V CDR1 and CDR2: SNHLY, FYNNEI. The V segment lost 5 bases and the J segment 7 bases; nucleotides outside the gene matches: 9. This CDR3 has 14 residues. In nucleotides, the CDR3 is TGTGCCAGCAGTTCCTTAGCGGGAGAGAGGGAGCAGTACTTC. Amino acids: CASSSLAGEREQYF. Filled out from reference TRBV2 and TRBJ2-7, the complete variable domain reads EPEVTQTPSHQVTQMGQEVILRCVPISNHLYFYWYRQILGQKVEFLVSFYNNEISEKSEIFDDQFSVERPDGSNFTLKIRSTKLEDSAMYFCASSSLAGEREQYFGPGTRLTVT.

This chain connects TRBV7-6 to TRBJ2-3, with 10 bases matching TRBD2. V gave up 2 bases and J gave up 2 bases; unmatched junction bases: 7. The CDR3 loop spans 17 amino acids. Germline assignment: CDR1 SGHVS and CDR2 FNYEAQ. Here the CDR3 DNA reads TGTGCCAGCAGCTTAACAGTAGCGGGAGGTCCCACAGATACGCAGTATTTT. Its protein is CASSLTVAGGPTDTQYF.

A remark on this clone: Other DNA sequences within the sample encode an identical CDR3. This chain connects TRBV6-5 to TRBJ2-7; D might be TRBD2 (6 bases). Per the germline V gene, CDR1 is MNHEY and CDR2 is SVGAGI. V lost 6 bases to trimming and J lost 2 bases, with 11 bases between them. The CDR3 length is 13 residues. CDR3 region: CASRPGLTYEQYF. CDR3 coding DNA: TGTGCCAGCAGGCCGGGACTCACCTACGAGCAGTACTTC.

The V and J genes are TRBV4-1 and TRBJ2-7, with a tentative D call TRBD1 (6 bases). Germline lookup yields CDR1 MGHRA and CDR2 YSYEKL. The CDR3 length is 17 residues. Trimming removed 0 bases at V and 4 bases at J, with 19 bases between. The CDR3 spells CASSQDPGTLSLYEQYF. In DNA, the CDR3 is TGCGCCAGCAGCCAAGATCCTGGGACACTGAGCCTTTACGAGCAGTACTTC.

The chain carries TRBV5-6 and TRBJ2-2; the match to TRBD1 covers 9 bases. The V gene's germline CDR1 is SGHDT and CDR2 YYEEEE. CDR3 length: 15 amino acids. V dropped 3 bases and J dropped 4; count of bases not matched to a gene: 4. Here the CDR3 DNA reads TGTGCCAGCAGCTGGGAGACAGGGGGCACCGGGGAGCTGTTTTTT. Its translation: CASSWETGGTGELFF.

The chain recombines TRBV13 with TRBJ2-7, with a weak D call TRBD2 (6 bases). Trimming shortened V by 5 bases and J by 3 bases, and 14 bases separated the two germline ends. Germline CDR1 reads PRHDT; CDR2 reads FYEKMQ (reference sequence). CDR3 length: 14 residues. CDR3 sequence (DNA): TGTGCCAGCAGCACACAACTAGCCCGCTACGAGCAGTACTTC. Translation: CASSTQLARYEQYF.